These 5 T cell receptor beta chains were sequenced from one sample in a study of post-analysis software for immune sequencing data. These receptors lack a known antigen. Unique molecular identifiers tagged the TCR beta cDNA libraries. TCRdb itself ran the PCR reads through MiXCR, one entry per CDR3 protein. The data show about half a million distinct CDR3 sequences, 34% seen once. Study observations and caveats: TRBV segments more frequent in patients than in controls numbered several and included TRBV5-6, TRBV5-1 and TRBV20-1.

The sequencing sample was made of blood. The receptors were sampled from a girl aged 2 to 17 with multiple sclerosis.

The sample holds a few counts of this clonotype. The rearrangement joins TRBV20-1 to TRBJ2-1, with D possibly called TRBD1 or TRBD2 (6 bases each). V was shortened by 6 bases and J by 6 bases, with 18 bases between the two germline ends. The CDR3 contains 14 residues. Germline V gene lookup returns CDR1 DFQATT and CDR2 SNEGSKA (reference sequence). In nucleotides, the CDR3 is TGCAGTGCACTAGTCGGGGGCAGGGTCAATGAGCAGTTCTTC. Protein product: CSALVGGRVNEQFF.

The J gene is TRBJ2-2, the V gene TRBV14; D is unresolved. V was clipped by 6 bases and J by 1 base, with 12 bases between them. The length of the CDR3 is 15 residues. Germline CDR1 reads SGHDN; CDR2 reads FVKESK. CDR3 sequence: CASSGRPLNTGELFF. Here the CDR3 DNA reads TGTGCCAGCAGTGGGCGGCCATTGAACACCGGGGAGCTGTTTTTT.

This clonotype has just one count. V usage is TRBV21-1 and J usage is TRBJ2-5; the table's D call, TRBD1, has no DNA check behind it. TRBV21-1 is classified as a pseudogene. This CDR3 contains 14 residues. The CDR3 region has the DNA TGTGCCAGCAGCAAAAGCAGGGCGGGAGAGACCCAGTACTTC. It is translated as CASSKSRAGETQYF.

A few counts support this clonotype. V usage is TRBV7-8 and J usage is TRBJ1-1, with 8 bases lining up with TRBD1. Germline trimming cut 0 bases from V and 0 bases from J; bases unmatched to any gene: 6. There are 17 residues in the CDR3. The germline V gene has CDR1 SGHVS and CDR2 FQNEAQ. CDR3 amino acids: CASSLAMGQVLNTEAFF. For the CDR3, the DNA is TGTGCCAGCAGCTTAGCGATGGGACAGGTATTGAACACTGAAGCTTTCTTT.

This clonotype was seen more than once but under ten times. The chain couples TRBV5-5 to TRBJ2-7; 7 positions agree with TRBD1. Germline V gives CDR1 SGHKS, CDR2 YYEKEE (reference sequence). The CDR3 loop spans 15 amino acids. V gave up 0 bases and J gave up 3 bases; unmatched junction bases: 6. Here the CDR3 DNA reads TGTGCCAGCAGCTTGGTTACAGGGGTGCACTACGAGCAGTACTTC. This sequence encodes CASSLVTGVHYEQYF. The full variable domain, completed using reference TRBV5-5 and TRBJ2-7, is DAGVTQSPTHLIKTRGQQVTLRCSPISGHKSVSWYQQVLGQGPQFIFQYYEKEERGRGNFPDRFSARQFPNYSSELNVNALLLGDSALYLCASSLVTGVHYEQYFGPGTRLTVT.